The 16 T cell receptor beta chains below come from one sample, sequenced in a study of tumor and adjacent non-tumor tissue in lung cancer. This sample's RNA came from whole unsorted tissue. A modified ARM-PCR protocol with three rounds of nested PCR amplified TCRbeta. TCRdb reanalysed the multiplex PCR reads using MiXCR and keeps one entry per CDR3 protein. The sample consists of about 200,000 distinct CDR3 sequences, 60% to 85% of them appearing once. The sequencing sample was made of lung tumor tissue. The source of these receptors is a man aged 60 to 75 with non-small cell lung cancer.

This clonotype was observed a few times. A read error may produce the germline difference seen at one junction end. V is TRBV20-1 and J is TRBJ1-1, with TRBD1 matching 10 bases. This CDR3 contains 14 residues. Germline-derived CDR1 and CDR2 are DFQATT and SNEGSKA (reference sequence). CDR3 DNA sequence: TGCAATGCTAGAGGACAGGGGGTACACACTGAGGCTTTCTTT. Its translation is CNARGQGVHTEAFF.

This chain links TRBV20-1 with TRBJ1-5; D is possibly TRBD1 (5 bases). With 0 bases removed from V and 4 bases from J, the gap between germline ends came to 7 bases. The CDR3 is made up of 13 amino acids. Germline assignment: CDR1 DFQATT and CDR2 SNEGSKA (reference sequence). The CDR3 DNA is TGCAGTGCTAGAGATCACAGGAATCAGCCCCAGCATTTT. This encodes CSARDHRNQPQHF.

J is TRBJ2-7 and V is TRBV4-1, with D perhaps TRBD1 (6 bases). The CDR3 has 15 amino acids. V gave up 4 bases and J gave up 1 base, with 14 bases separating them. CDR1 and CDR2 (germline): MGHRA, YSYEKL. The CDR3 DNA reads TGCGCCAGCAGCCCCGGACATGGGACATCCTACGAGCAGTACTTC. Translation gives CASSPGHGTSYEQYF.

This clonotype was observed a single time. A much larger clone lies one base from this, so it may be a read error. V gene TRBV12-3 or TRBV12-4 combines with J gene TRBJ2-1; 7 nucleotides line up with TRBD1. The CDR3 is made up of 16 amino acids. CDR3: CANSSSQGKGDNEQFF. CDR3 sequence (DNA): TGTGCCAACAGTTCCTCACAGGGGAAAGGAGACAATGAGCAGTTCTTC.

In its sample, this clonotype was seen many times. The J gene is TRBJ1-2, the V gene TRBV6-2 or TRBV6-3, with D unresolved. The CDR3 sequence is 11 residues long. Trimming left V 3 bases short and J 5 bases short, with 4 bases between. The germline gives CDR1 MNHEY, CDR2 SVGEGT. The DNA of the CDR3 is TGTGCCAGCAGTTATAATTATGGCTACACCTTC. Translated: CASSYNYGYTF.

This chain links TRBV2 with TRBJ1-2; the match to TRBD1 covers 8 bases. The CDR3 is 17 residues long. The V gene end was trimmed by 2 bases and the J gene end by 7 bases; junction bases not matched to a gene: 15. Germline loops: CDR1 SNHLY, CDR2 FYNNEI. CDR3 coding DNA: TGTGCCAGCAGTGAATCACGTTCGGGACAGGTCCGAGGTGGCTACACCTTC. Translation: CASSESRSGQVRGGYTF.

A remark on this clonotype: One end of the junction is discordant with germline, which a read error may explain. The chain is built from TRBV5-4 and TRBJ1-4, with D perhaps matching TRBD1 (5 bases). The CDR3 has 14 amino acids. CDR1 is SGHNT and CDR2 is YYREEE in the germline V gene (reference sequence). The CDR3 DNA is TGTGCCAGCAGCGGGGGGAGTGTGAATGAAAAACTGTATTTT. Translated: CASSGGSVNEKLYF. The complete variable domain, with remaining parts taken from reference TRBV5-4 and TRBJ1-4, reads ETGVTQSPTHLIKTRGQQVTLRCSSQSGHNTVSWYQQALGQGPQFIFQYYREEENGRGNFPPRFSGLQFPNYSSELNVNALELDDSALYLCASSGGSVNEKLYFGSGTQLSVL.

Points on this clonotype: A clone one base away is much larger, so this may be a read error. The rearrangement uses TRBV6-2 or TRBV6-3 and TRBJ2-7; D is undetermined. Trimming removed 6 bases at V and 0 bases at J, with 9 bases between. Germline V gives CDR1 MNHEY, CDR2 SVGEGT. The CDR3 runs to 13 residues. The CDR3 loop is CASRAENSYEQYF. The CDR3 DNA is TGTGCCAGCAGAGCAGAGAACTCCTACGAGCAGTACTTC.

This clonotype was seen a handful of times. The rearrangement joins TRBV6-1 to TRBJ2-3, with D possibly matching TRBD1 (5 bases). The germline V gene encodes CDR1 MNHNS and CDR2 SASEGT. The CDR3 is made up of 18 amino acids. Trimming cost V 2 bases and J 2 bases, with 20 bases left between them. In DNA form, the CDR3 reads TGTGCCAGCAGTGAAAGGTTTGATGGGGCCAAGTCCACAGATACGCAGTATTTT. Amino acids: CASSERFDGAKSTDTQYF.

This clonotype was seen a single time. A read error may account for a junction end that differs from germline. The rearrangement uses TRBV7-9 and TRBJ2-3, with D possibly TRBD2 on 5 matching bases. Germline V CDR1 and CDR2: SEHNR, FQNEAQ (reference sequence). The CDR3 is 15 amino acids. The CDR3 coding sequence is TGTACCAGCAGCCCGCAGACCAGCGGAGCTGATACGCAGTATTTT. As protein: CTSSPQTSGADTQYF.

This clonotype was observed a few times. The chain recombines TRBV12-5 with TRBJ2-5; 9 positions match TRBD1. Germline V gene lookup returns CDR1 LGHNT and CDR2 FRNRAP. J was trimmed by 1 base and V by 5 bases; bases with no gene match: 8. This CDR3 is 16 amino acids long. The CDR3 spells CASGKGQGLIQETQYF. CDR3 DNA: TGTGCTAGTGGTAAAGGACAGGGGCTAATCCAAGAGACCCAGTACTTC.

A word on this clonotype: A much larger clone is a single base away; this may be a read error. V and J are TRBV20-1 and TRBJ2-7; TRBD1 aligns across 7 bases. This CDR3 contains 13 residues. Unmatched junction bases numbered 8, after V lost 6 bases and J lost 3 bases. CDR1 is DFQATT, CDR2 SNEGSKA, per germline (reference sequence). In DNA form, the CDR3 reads TGCAGTGCAGGGGACAGTGAAGGCTACGAGCAGTACTTC. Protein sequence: CSAGDSEGYEQYF.

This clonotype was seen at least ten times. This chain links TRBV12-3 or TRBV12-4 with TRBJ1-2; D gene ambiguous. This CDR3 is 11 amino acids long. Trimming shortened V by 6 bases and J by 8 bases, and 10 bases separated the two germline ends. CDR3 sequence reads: CASSVGVGYTF. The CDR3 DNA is TGTGCCAGCAGCGTTGGGGTCGGCTACACCTTC.

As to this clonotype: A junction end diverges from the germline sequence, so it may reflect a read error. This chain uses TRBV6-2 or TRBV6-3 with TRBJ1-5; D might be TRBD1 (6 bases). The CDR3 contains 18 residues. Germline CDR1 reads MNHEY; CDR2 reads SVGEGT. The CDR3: CASSYTGPDILGNQPQHF. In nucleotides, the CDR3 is TGTGCCAGCAGTTACACAGGGCCGGACATTCTAGGCAATCAGCCACAGCATTTT.

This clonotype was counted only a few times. CDR3 in amino acids: CASMGLFKTYGYTF. CDR3 DNA sequence: TGTGCCAGCATGGGGCTCTTTAAGACCTATGGCTACACCTTC. The chain links TRBV6-2 or TRBV6-3 to TRBJ1-2, with D possibly matching TRBD1 (5 bases). This CDR3 region has 14 residues. V was cut by 7 bases and J by 4 bases, with 16 bases left in between. Germline V gene data show CDR1 as MNHEY and CDR2 as SVGEGT.

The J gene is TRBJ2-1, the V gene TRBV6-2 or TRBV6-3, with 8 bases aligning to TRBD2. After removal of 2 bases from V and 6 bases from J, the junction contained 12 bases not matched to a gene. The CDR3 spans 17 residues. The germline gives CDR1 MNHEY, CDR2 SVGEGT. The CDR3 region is CASSYDHLTGGSNEQFF. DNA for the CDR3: TGTGCCAGCAGTTACGATCATTTAACGGGGGGGAGCAATGAGCAGTTCTTC.